Listed below are T cell receptor beta chains from one sample, sequenced in a study of blood T cell repertoires in COVID-19. The method was immunoSEQ multiplex PCR; TCRdb's version includes in-frame clones alone and lacks a portion of them. The sample lists approximately 250,000 clones; around 84% were seen once. The sequenced sample was peripheral blood. These receptors all stem from a woman in her thirties or forties who had recovered from COVID-19. Each CDR3 is given with its conserved first and last residue. Fields, in order: clone size, V gene, D gene, J gene, CDR3 DNA, CDR3 protein. A D gene is named only where the DNA matches it firmly. Not every row has a clone size; where given, it reads once, few, many or a size class.

-	TRBV9	-	TRBJ1-6	TGTGCCAGCAGCGAAAGGGGTCTTTCGGATTCACCCCTCCACTTT	CASSERGLSDSPLHF
-	TRBV7-9	-	TRBJ1-2	TGTGCCAGCAGCTTAGATTACAGGGATGCTAACTATGGCTACACCTTC	CASSLDYRDANYGYTF
-	TRBV2	-	TRBJ1-2	TGTGCCAGTAGTGAAGTGGTCGGCTATGGCTACACCTTC	CASSEVVGYGYTF
-	TRBV6-7	TRBD1	TRBJ2-2	TGTGCCAGCAGTTACTCACCGGGACAGGGGTTGGGGAACACCGGGGAGCTGTTTTTT	CASSYSPGQGLGNTGELFF
-	TRBV28	-	TRBJ2-7	TGTGCCAGCCGACTATTAAACAGACCTTACGAGCAGTACTTC	CASRLLNRPYEQYF
-	TRBV12-3/TRBV12-4	-	TRBJ2-2	TGTGCCAGCAGCGACAGGAACACCGGGGAGCTGTTTTTT	CASSDRNTGELFF
once	TRBV11-2	TRBD1	TRBJ2-1	TGTGCCAGCAGCTTAGAGGGACAGAACTCCTACAATGAGCAGTTCTTC	CASSLEGQNSYNEQFF
-	TRBV6-5	-	TRBJ2-2	TGTGCCAGCAGAACCCAGGGATCCGGGGAGCTGTTTTTT	CASRTQGSGELFF
-	TRBV6-6	-	TRBJ2-7	TGTGCCAGCAGCAGAGATGGCGGGGGCTCCGAGCAGTACTTC	CASSRDGGGSEQYF
-	TRBV20-1	-	TRBJ1-1	TGCAGTGCGGGAGGGCAGTTAGAAGCTTTCTTT	CSAGGQLEAFF
-	TRBV18	-	TRBJ2-5	TGTGCCAGCTCACCGCCGACACATCAAGAGACCCAGTACTTC	CASSPPTHQETQYF
-	TRBV7-2	TRBD1	TRBJ1-5	TGTGCCAGCAGCTTCGGACAGGGTGGTAGTCAGCCCCAGCATTTT	CASSFGQGGSQPQHF
-	TRBV5-5	TRBD1	TRBJ1-5	TGTGCCAGCAGCTGGGACAGGGTTCAGCCCCAGCATTTT	CASSWDRVQPQHF
-	TRBV19	-	TRBJ2-2	TGTGCCAGTAGTGCCGACACTCACACCGGGGAGCTGTTTTTT	CASSADTHTGELFF
-	TRBV2	-	TRBJ2-7	TGTGCCAGCAGTGAGGAGGTCACGAACGAGCAGTACTTC	CASSEEVTNEQYF
-	TRBV4-2	-	TRBJ1-4	TGTGCCAGCAGCCAAGAGTATTCTGCACTTAGTAATGAAAAACTGTTTTTT	CASSQEYSALSNEKLFF
-	TRBV5-1	-	TRBJ1-2	TGCGCCAGCAGCTTGTATACTAACTATGGCTACACCTTC	CASSLYTNYGYTF
-	TRBV19	-	TRBJ2-1	TGTGCCAGTAGTACGGGGTTTGGTTGGCTCGAGCAGTTCTTC	CASSTGFGWLEQFF
-	TRBV9	TRBD2	TRBJ2-1	TGTGCCAGCAGCGTAGGGTCTAGCGGGCGTTGTTTCTTC	CASSVGSSGRCFF
-	TRBV6-5	-	TRBJ2-2	TGTGCCAGCAGACAGGGCCCGAACACCGGGGAGCTGTTTTTT	CASRQGPNTGELFF
-	TRBV5-1	-	TRBJ1-1	TGCGCCAGCAGCTCCCGTCGGTCGGGGACACAAGCCTCTGACACTGAAGCTTTCTTT	CASSSRRSGTQASDTEAFF
once	TRBV6-6	-	TRBJ1-2	TGTGCCAGCAGTTTACTTCCTAACTATGGCTACACCTTC	CASSLLPNYGYTF
-	TRBV14	-	TRBJ1-1	TGTGCCAGCAGCCAAAGCGCAGCGGGCACTGAAGCTTTCTTT	CASSQSAAGTEAFF
-	TRBV3-1/TRBV3-2	-	TRBJ2-7	TGTGCCAGCAGCCAAGCCTATGACTACGAGCAGTACTTC	CASSQAYDYEQYF
-	TRBV7-2	-	TRBJ2-5	TGTGCCAGCAGCCCGAGACTAAGTGAGACCCAGTACTTC	CASSPRLSETQYF
-	TRBV10-3	TRBD2	TRBJ2-1	TGTGCCATCAGTGAACTTGGGACTAGCGGGCACAATGAGCAGTTCTTC	CAISELGTSGHNEQFF
-	TRBV5-1	-	TRBJ2-1	TGCGCCAGCAGCTTGGAGAACAGGGAAAATGAGCAGTTCTTC	CASSLENRENEQFF